The 5 T cell receptor beta chains presented below share a single source sample, sequenced in a study of blood T cell repertoires in COVID-19. The data were produced by immunoSEQ multiplex PCR, yet TCRdb's version contains in-frame clones alone and is incomplete. This table has about 170,000 clones, 70% to 90% appearing once. Sequences were obtained from peripheral blood. The receptors originated from a woman in her fifties or sixties with COVID-19, enrolled during active disease.

This sequence joins TRBV19 and TRBJ1-5; a possible D gene is TRBD1 (6 bases). This CDR3 contains 15 residues. V lost 1 base, J lost 4 bases, and 11 bases lay in between. CDR1 LNHDA and CDR2 SQIVND come from the germline V gene (reference sequence). CDR3 loop: CASSIAAGVNQPQHF. CDR3 DNA sequence: TGTGCCAGTAGTATAGCTGCAGGGGTAAATCAGCCCCAGCATTTT.

The chain joins TRBV3-1 (or the pseudogene TRBV3-2) to TRBJ2-1; 11 bases fit TRBD2. The CDR3 totals 17 residues. CDR1 and CDR2 from the germline V gene are LGHDT and YNNKEL (reference sequence). Losses at the gene ends were 4 bases for V and 2 bases for J; bases not matched to a gene: 7. The CDR3: CASSRFTSGSPYNEQFF. CDR3 nucleotide sequence: TGTGCCAGCAGCCGATTTACTAGCGGGAGTCCCTACAATGAGCAGTTCTTC.

J is TRBJ2-3 and V is TRBV7-3, with 14 bases identical to TRBD2. This CDR3 has 18 amino acids. Looked up from germline, CDR1 is SGHTA and CDR2 is FQGTGA. V lost 1 base and J lost 4; bases outside the gene matches: 7. Here the CDR3 DNA reads TGTGCCAGCAGCTTAAGGTCTGGGACTAGCGGGAGAGCAGATACGCAGTATTTT. Its protein is CASSLRSGTSGRADTQYF.

This clone was counted a single time. The chain joins TRBV27 to TRBJ2-1; 9 nucleotides agree with TRBD2. The CDR3 sequence is 16 residues long. Germline V gene data show CDR1 as MNHEY and CDR2 as SMNVEV (reference sequence). V lost 6 bases, J lost 7 bases, and 13 bases stayed unmatched. The CDR3 loop is CASSHIAGSGRNEQFF. The CDR3 DNA follows: TGTGCCAGCAGCCACATAGCGGGCAGCGGGAGGAATGAGCAGTTCTTC.

The CDR3 sequence: CATSDFGGPNTGELFF. The CDR3 DNA reads as TGTGCCACCAGTGATTTTGGCGGCCCGAACACCGGGGAGCTGTTTTTT. The chain carries TRBV24-1 and TRBJ2-2; D not certain. V lost 1 base and J lost 0, with 8 bases in between. CDR3 length equals 16 residues. Germline CDR1 is KGHDR and CDR2 is SFDVKD.